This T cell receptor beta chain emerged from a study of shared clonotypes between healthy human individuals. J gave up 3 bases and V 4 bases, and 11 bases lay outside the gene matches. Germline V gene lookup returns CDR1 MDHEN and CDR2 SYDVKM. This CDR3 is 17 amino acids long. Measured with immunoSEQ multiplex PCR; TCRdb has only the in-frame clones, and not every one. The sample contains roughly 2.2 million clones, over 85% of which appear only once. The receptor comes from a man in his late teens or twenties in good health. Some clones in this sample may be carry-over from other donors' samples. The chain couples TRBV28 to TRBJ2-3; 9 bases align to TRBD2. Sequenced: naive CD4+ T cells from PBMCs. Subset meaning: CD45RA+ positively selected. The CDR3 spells CASSSSGAGGRTDTQYF. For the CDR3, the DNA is TGTGCCAGCAGTTCGTCCGGAGCGGGAGGAAGGACAGATACGCAGTATTTT.